Presented here are 29 T cell receptor beta chains from one specimen sequenced in a study of identical twins. TCRdb used MiXCR to reprocess the 5' RACE reads, holding one entry per CDR3 protein. The table includes roughly 350,000 distinct CDR3 sequences, approximately 10% detected once. The source material was naive T cells sorted from blood. These receptor sequences come from a woman aged 45-60 years in good health.

The chain joins TRBV15 to TRBJ2-4; TRBD2 aligns across 10 bases. Trimming removed 6 bases from V and 6 bases from J; junction bases left unmatched: 8. Per the germline V gene, CDR1 is LNHNV and CDR2 is YYDKDF (reference sequence). The CDR3 is 15 residues long. CDR3 nucleotides: TGTGCCACCAGGGAAATAGCGGGAGGACTAAACATTCAGTACTTC. Residues: CATREIAGGLNIQYF.

Many counts were recorded for this clonotype. The junction departs from germline at one end; a sequencing error may be responsible. The genes are TRBV5-1 and TRBJ1-1; a weak D match, TRBD1 (6 bases). This CDR3 contains 13 residues. Germline CDR1 reads SGHRS; CDR2 reads YFSETQ. In DNA, the CDR3 is TGCGCCAGCAGCTTGGCCGGGACTCCGGGACACCACTTT. Translating it yields CASSLAGTPGHHF.

This sequence joins TRBV12-3 or TRBV12-4 and TRBJ1-3; D not certain. The CDR3 spans 15 residues. V shed 5 bases and J shed 5 bases, with 16 bases lying between them. CDR3 DNA: TGTGCCAGCAGTCCCATGCGGGGAGCTCGAAACACCATATATTTT. This translates into CASSPMRGARNTIYF.

The rearrangement uses TRBV19 and TRBJ2-2; possible D gene TRBD2, 6 bases. CDR1 is LNHDA and CDR2 is SQIVND in the germline V gene (reference sequence). CDR3 length equals 16 residues. The V and J ends lost 1 base and 1 base respectively, with 10 bases between them. This chain's CDR3 is CASSIVTGLNTGELFF. Written as DNA, the CDR3 is TGTGCCAGTAGTATAGTAACGGGACTGAACACCGGGGAGCTGTTTTTT.

As to this clonotype: Lacking the conserved final phenylalanine or tryptophan, this CDR3 likely reflects a read error. The genes are TRBV24-1 and TRBJ2-2; 9 bases match TRBD1. V lost 3 bases, J lost 5 bases, and 9 bases stayed unmatched. CDR1 is KGHDR and CDR2 is SFDVKD in the germline V gene. CDR3 length: 17 residues. The CDR3 reads CATSDPLQGARTGELFL. The CDR3 nucleotides are TGTGCCACCAGTGATCCTTTACAGGGGGCGCGGACCGGGGAGCTGTTTCTT.

This clonotype was observed a handful of times. The genes are TRBV5-1 and TRBJ2-3; no definite D call. The CDR3 has 15 residues. The V gene lost 4 bases and the J gene lost 1 base, with 13 bases spanning the gap. Germline CDR1 is SGHRS and CDR2 is YFSETQ. CDR3 DNA: TGCGCCAGCAGCCGCGTTGCGGACCGCACAGATACGCAGTATTTT. Encoded protein: CASSRVADRTDTQYF.

The gene calls are TRBV3-1 and TRBJ2-5; D is perhaps TRBD2 (6 bases). The CDR3 is made up of 16 amino acids. The V and J ends lost 1 base and 3 bases respectively, with 15 bases between them. CDR1 and CDR2 (germline): LGHDT, YNNKEL (reference sequence). The CDR3 reads CASSQGGGDSKETQYF. CDR3 DNA sequence: TGTGCCAGCAGCCAAGGGGGCGGGGACTCAAAAGAGACCCAGTACTTC.

This clonotype was observed a few times. The genes are TRBV29-1 and TRBJ2-3, with a possible D match to TRBD2 (6 bases). Germline-derived CDR1 and CDR2 are SQVTM and ANQGSEA. V gave up 7 bases and J gave up 4 bases, with 15 bases separating them. The CDR3 has 13 amino acids. The CDR3 spells CSGAGTQADTQYF. The CDR3, as DNA: TGCAGCGGGGCGGGAACGCAGGCAGATACGCAGTATTTT.

The chain joins TRBV20-1 to TRBJ2-1, with 9 positions matching TRBD2. From germline, CDR1 is DFQATT and CDR2 SNEGSKA (reference sequence). V dropped 1 base and J dropped 4; count of bases not matched to a gene: 8. The CDR3 extends over 16 amino acids. CDR3 residues: CSARVWGTSSYNEQFF. CDR3 sequence (DNA): TGCAGTGCTAGAGTCTGGGGGACTAGCAGTTACAATGAGCAGTTCTTC.

This clonotype was seen at least ten times. The rearrangement uses TRBV20-1 and TRBJ2-7; 11 bases are shared with TRBD2. Germline assignment: CDR1 DFQATT and CDR2 SNEGSKA (reference sequence). V gave up 3 bases and J gave up 6 bases; unmatched junction bases: 10. This CDR3 contains 15 residues. Here the CDR3 reads CSASRGTSGLREQYF. The CDR3, as DNA: TGCAGTGCTAGTAGGGGGACTAGCGGCCTCCGCGAGCAGTACTTC.

This clonotype was seen a few times. The gene calls are TRBV5-1 and TRBJ2-6; tentatively, D is TRBD1 (6 bases). V was pared by 1 base and J by 2 bases, with 19 bases between. This CDR3 has 19 residues. Germline V gene data show CDR1 as SGHRS and CDR2 as YFSETQ. The CDR3 sequence: CASSLNGQRPLTGANVLTF. In nucleotides, the CDR3 is TGCGCCAGCAGCTTGAATGGACAGAGGCCGCTTACTGGGGCCAACGTCCTGACTTTC.

J is TRBJ1-5 and V is TRBV7-4, with D possibly being TRBD1 (5 bases). Germline CDR1 SGHVT, CDR2 SQSDAQ. Trimming cost V 2 bases and J 5 bases, with 22 bases left between them. This CDR3 region has 18 residues. DNA for the CDR3: TGTGCCAGCAGCTTATTTGAGTATCGTCTAGGGGCCCATCAGCCCCAGCATTTT. It codes for CASSLFEYRLGAHQPQHF.

The chain has TRBV6-1 and TRBJ2-1; 8 positions match TRBD1. The CDR3 is made up of 14 amino acids. Losses at the gene ends were 6 bases for V and 5 bases for J; bases not matched to a gene: 6. Germline V gene data show CDR1 as MNHNS and CDR2 as SASEGT. CDR3 protein: CASRSTGVNNEQFF. In DNA form, the CDR3 reads TGTGCCAGCAGATCGACAGGGGTAAACAATGAGCAGTTCTTC.

This clonotype has only a few counts. The V and J genes are TRBV29-1 and TRBJ2-1; D is unresolved. From germline, CDR1 is SQVTM and CDR2 ANQGSEA. This CDR3 is built from 12 residues. V lost 6 bases and J lost 7, with 13 bases in between. CDR3 in amino acids: CSVGITLNEQFF. As DNA, the CDR3 is TGCAGCGTCGGTATTACGTTAAATGAGCAGTTCTTC.

This chain joins TRBV18 and TRBJ2-1, with TRBD1 matching 7 bases. Trimming cost V 3 bases and J 3 bases; bases outside gene matches: 5. The CDR3 totals 15 residues. The germline gives CDR1 KGHSH, CDR2 LQKENI. CDR3 nucleotide sequence: TGTGCCAGCTCACCCTCGGGACAGAACTACAATGAGCAGTTCTTC. Its translation: CASSPSGQNYNEQFF.

Ten or more counts support this clonotype. V gene TRBV6-5 combines with J gene TRBJ2-7; D uncertain. The germline V and J ends were trimmed by 5 bases and 0 bases, with 11 bases remaining between them. CDR1 MNHEY and CDR2 SVGAGI come from the germline V gene. The CDR3 is 14 amino acids. Written as DNA, the CDR3 is TGTGCCAGCAGTAGAGACACAGCCTCCTACGAGCAGTACTTC. Translation: CASSRDTASYEQYF.

This chain connects TRBV24-1 to TRBJ2-7, with D possibly TRBD2 on 6 matching bases. Trimming took 3 bases from V and 7 from J, leaving 21 bases between them. The CDR3 is made up of 16 amino acids. Per germline, CDR1 KGHDR and CDR2 SFDVKD. CDR3 nucleotide sequence: TGTGCCACCAGTGATACTGGGACTTCCTTGGGTGGAGAGCAGTACTTC. Protein: CATSDTGTSLGGEQYF.

This chain uses TRBV20-1 with TRBJ2-7; unclear D gene. The CDR3 has 13 residues. The V gene's germline CDR1 is DFQATT and CDR2 SNEGSKA (reference sequence). V gave up 0 bases and J gave up 1 base, with 7 bases separating them. The CDR3 coding sequence is TGCAGTGCTAGAGACCGGATATCCTACGAGCAGTACTTC. This encodes CSARDRISYEQYF.

V gene TRBV15 combines with J gene TRBJ2-3; D might be TRBD1 (5 bases). The CDR3 spans 13 residues. Trimming pared 0 bases from V and 10 bases from J, leaving 11 bases between. CDR1 and CDR2 from the germline V gene are LNHNV and YYDKDF (reference sequence). The CDR3, as DNA: TGTGCCACCAGCAGAGATCAGGGTTCGGCGCAGTATTTT. This translates into CATSRDQGSAQYF.

The genes are TRBV5-5 and TRBJ2-7; D is ambiguous. The germline V gene has CDR1 SGHKS and CDR2 YYEKEE (reference sequence). The germline V and J ends were trimmed by 2 bases and 4 bases, with 16 bases remaining between them. The CDR3 loop spans 15 amino acids. Written as DNA, the CDR3 is TGTGCCAGCAGCTTTGGGCAGGCCCCCCTTTACGAGCAGTACTTC. Its translation is CASSFGQAPLYEQYF.

The chain is built from TRBV12-3 or TRBV12-4 and TRBJ2-1; 7 bases agree with TRBD2. CDR3 size: 15 residues. With V trimmed by 5 bases and J by 3 bases, 7 bases remained unmatched. Written as DNA, the CDR3 is TGTGCCAGCAGTGCGTTCGCGGGGGACTACAATGAGCAGTTCTTC. It yields the protein CASSAFAGDYNEQFF.

The chain uses TRBV7-9 and TRBJ2-7; D remains unclear. The V end lost 3 bases, the J end lost 0 bases, and 9 bases lay between the germline ends. The germline V gene has CDR1 SEHNR and CDR2 FQNEAQ (reference sequence). The CDR3 runs to 14 residues. CDR3 residues: CASSLIGVSYEQYF. The CDR3 bases are TGTGCCAGCAGCTTGATTGGGGTCTCCTACGAGCAGTACTTC.

This clonotype has only a few counts. The rearrangement uses TRBV12-3 or TRBV12-4 and TRBJ1-1; D is ambiguous. The CDR3 runs 14 residues. Trimming took off 2 bases at V and 1 base at J, with 8 bases between the two ends. The CDR3 coding sequence is TGTGCCAGCAGTTTATATGCGGAGAACACTGAAGCTTTCTTT. This translates into CASSLYAENTEAFF.

This clonotype was counted between two and nine times. The chain employs TRBV27 and TRBJ2-5, with unresolved D. Germline V lookup: CDR1 MNHEY, CDR2 SMNVEV (reference sequence). V was pared by 2 bases and J by 5 bases, with 21 bases between. The CDR3 consists of 17 residues. The CDR3 DNA sequence: TGTGCCAGCAGTTTAAGTTTCTACGACCTACCGCGGGAGACCCAGTACTTC. Its protein product is CASSLSFYDLPRETQYF.

The sample holds a few counts of this clonotype. DNA for the CDR3: TGTGCCAGCAGCTTGGCCGTAAGGGCGGGGACAGATACGCAGTATTTT. Amino acid sequence: CASSLAVRAGTDTQYF. This chain links TRBV5-5 with TRBJ2-3; a possible D gene is TRBD2 (6 bases). CDR1 SGHKS and CDR2 YYEKEE come from the germline V gene (reference sequence). The germline V and J ends were trimmed by 0 bases and 3 bases, with 14 bases remaining between them. This CDR3 is 16 amino acids long.

The V gene is TRBV6-1, the J gene TRBJ2-7; tentative D call: TRBD2 (5 bases). V lost 4 bases to trimming and J lost 6 bases, with 16 bases between them. Germline V gives CDR1 MNHNS, CDR2 SASEGT. The CDR3 runs to 14 residues. The CDR3 DNA is TGTGCCAGCAGTGGAGAGGGAAATCTGGGCGAGCAGTACTTC. Translation gives CASSGEGNLGEQYF.

Worth noting for this clonotype: At one end the junction does not follow the germline gene, possibly because of a read error. V is TRBV10-3 and J is TRBJ2-2; possible D gene TRBD2, 5 bases. Germline lookup yields CDR1 ENHRY and CDR2 SYGVKD. The CDR3 totals 13 residues. CDR3 protein: CAIGDYTTGELFF. The CDR3 DNA sequence: TGTGCCATCGGTGACTACACCACCGGGGAGCTGTTTTTT.

This clonotype was seen ten or more times. V usage is TRBV29-1 and J usage is TRBJ2-3; TRBD2 is a possible D gene (5 bases). Germline values: CDR1 SQVTM, CDR2 ANQGSEA. This CDR3 comprises 14 residues. Trimming took off 7 bases at V and 0 bases at J, with 14 bases between the two ends. CDR3: CSATHSASTDTQYF. Here the CDR3 DNA reads TGCAGCGCTACCCATAGCGCCAGCACAGATACGCAGTATTTT.

The chain joins TRBV27 to TRBJ2-2, with 9 bases identical to TRBD1. Trimming took 10 bases from V and 0 from J; bases not matched to a gene: 6. The CDR3 is 15 residues long. Germline V gives CDR1 MNHEY, CDR2 SMNVEV (reference sequence). The CDR3 is CATWGTGSNTGELFF. DNA of the CDR3: TGTGCCACTTGGGGGACAGGGTCGAACACCGGGGAGCTGTTTTTT.